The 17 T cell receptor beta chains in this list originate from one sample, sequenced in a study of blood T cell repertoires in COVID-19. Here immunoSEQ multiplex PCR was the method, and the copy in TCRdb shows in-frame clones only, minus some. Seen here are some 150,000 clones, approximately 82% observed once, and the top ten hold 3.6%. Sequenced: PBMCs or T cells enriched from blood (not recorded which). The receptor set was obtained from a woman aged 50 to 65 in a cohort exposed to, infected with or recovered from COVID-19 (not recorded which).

The CDR3: CSVGSGFSYEQYF. CDR3 bases: TGCAGCGTCGGTAGCGGCTTCTCCTACGAGCAGTACTTC. V is TRBV29-1 and J is TRBJ2-7, with D possibly being TRBD2 (6 bases). Trimming shortened V by 6 bases and J by 0 bases, and 12 bases separated the two germline ends. Per germline, CDR1 SQVTM and CDR2 ANQGSEA. The CDR3 has 13 amino acids.

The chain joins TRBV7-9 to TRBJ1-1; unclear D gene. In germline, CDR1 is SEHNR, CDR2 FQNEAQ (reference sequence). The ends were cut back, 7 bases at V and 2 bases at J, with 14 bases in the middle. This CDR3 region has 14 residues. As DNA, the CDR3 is TGTGCCAGCACCCTTGGGCAGCCCAACACTGAAGCTTTCTTT. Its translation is CASTLGQPNTEAFF.

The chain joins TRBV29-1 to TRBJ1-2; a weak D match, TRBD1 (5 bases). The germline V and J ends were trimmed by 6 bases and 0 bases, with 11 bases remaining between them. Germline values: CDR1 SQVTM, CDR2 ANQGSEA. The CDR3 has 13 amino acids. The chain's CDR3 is CSVQQVSNYGYTF. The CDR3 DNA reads TGCAGCGTCCAACAGGTTTCTAACTATGGCTACACCTTC.

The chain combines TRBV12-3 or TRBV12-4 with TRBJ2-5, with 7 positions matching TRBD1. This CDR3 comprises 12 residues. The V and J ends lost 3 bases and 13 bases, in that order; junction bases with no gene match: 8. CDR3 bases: TGTGCCAGCAGTTTGCCCGGGACAGCCAGGTACTTC. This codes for CASSLPGTARYF.

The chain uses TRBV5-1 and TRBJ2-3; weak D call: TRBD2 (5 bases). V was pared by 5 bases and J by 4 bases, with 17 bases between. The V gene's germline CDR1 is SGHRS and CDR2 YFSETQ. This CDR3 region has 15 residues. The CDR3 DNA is TGCGCCAGCAGACTGGCAGGAGGAGCGGCAGATACGCAGTATTTT. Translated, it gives CASRLAGGAADTQYF.

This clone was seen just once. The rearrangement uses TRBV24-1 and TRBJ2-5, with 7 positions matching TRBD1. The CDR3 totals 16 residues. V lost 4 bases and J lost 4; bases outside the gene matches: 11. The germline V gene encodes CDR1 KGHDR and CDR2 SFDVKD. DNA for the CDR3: TGTGCCACCAGTGACTCGGGGACAGCGGTAAGAGAGACCCAGTACTTC. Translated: CATSDSGTAVRETQYF.

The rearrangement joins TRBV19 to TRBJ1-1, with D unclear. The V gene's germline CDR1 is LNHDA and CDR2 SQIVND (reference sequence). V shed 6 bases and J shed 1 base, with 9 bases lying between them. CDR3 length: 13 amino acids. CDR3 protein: CASSHTANTEAFF. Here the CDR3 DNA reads TGTGCCAGTAGCCACACAGCGAACACTGAAGCTTTCTTT.

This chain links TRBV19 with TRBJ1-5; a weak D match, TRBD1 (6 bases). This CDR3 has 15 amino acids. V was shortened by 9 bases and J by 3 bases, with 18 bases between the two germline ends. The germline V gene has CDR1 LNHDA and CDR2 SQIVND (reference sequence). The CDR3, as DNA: TGTGCCAGCAACCTTTACAGGGAATCCAATCAGCCCCAGCATTTT. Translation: CASNLYRESNQPQHF.

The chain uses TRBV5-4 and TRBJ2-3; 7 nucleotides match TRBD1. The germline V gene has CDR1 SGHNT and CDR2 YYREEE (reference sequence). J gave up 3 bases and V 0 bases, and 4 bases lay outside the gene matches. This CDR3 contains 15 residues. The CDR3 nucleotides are TGTGCCAGCAGCTTGGACACAGGGGCTACAGATACGCAGTATTTT. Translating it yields CASSLDTGATDTQYF. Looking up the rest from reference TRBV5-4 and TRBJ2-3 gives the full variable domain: ETGVTQSPTHLIKTRGQQVTLRCSSQSGHNTVSWYQQALGQGPQFIFQYYREEENGRGNFPPRFSGLQFPNYSSELNVNALELDDSALYLCASSLDTGATDTQYFGPGTRLTVL.

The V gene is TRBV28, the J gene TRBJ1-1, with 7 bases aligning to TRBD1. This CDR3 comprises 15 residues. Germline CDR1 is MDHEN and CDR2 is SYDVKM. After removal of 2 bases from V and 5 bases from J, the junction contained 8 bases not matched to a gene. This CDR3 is CASSLPMTGYTEAFF. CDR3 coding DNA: TGTGCCAGCAGTTTACCAATGACAGGGTATACTGAAGCTTTCTTT.

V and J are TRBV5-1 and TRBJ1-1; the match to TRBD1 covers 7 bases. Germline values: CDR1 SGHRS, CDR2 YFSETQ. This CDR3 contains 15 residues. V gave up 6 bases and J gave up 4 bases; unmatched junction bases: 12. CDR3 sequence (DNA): TGCGCCAGCACCCCCCCGCAGGGGGACCTCACTGAAGCTTTCTTT. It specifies CASTPPQGDLTEAFF.

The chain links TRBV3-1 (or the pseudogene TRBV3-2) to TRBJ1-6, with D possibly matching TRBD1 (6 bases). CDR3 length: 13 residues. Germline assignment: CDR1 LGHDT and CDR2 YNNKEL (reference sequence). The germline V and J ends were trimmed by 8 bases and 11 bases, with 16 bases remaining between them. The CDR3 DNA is TGTGCCAGCCAAAACAGGGCCGAAGCACCCCTCCACTTT. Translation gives CASQNRAEAPLHF.

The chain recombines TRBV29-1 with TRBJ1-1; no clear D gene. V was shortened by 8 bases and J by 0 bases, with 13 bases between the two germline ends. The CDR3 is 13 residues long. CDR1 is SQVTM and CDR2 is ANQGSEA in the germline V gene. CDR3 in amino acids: CSTSFNMNTEAFF. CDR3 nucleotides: TGCAGCACCAGTTTTAACATGAACACTGAAGCTTTCTTT.

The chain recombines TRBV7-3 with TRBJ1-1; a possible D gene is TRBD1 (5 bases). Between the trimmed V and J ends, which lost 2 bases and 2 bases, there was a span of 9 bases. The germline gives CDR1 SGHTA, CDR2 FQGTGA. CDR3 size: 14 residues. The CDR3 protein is CASSLHQGNTEAFF. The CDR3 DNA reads TGTGCCAGCAGCTTACACCAGGGTAACACTGAAGCTTTCTTT. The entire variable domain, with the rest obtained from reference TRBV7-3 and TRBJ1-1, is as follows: GAGVSQTPSNKVTEKGKYVELRCDPISGHTALYWYRQSLGQGPEFLIYFQGTGAADDSGLPNDRFFAVRPEGSVSTLKIQRTERGDSAVYLCASSLHQGNTEAFFGQGTRLTVV.

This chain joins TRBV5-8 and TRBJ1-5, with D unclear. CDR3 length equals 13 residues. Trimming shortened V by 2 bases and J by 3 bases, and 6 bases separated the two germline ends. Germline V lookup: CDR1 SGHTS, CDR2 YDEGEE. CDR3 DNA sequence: TGTGCCAGCAGCTTCGGACTCAATCAGCCCCAGCATTTT. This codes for CASSFGLNQPQHF.

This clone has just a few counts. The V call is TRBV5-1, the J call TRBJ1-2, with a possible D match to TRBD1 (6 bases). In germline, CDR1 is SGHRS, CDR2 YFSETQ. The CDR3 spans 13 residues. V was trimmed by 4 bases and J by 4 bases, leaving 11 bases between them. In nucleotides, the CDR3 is TGCGCCAGCAGCCAACAGGGCGGCTATGGCTACACCTTC. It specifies CASSQQGGYGYTF.

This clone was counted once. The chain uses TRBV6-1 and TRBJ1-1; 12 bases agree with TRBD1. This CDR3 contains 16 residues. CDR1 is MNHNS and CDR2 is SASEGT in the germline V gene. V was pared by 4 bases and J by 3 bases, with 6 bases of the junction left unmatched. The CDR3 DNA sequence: TGTGCCAGCAGTGCCCGGGACAGGGGGCCCGACACTGAAGCTTTCTTT. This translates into CASSARDRGPDTEAFF.